The 31 T cell receptor beta chains presented below share a single source sample, sequenced in a study of blood T cells in healthy people across ages (dated by TCRdb to the mid-2010s). Library construction relied on 5' RACE. Sequenced using an Illumina HiSeq 2500. A second about 6 to 11 cycle PCR used a sample-barcoded 5' primer and a J-beta primer mix. The raw public data were reprocessed by TCRdb itself: fastp quality trimming at Q25, MiXCR clonotype calling, in-frame beta chains only. Every distinct CDR3 protein forms one entry, paired with its most common genes and DNA. This sample gives roughly 700,000 distinct CDR3 sequences in total; about 30% of them show up just once. The ten largest clones take up 15% of the sample. Sequences were obtained from blood. The receptors come from a woman of 80 years or more in good health. Donor details come from another sample of the same person, matched by shared clones.

This clonotype was detected many times. The genes are TRBV7-2 and TRBJ1-1; D not resolved. CDR1 SGHTA and CDR2 FQGNSA come from the germline V gene. The CDR3 spans 15 residues. The V and J ends lost 5 bases and 6 bases respectively, with 19 bases between them. This CDR3 is CASSPIPRAGAEAFF. CDR3 bases: TGTGCCAGCAGCCCTATCCCGAGGGCTGGGGCTGAAGCTTTCTTT.

There are a few counts of this clonotype. It may be a read error: a sequence one base away is much more abundant. V and J are TRBV10-3 and TRBJ2-7; 8 nucleotides align to TRBD1. Germline CDR1 and CDR2: ENHRY and SYGVKD. V was clipped by 6 bases and J by 2 bases; unmatched bases: 3. CDR3 size: 13 residues. The DNA for the CDR3 is TGTGCCATCAGGGAGACAGGGGCCTACGAGCAGTACTTC. Translation: CAIRETGAYEQYF.

This clonotype occurred many times. The rearrangement joins TRBV7-2 to TRBJ1-2; the match to TRBD1 covers 7 bases. V lost 5 bases, J lost 2 bases, and 5 bases stayed unmatched. Germline assignment: CDR1 SGHTA and CDR2 FQGNSA. The CDR3 contains 14 residues. Here the CDR3 reads CASSPDRANYGYTF. The DNA for the CDR3 is TGTGCCAGCAGCCCCGACAGGGCGAACTATGGCTACACCTTC.

This clonotype was observed many times. The chain recombines TRBV6-5 with TRBJ2-1; tentative D call: TRBD1 (7 bases). CDR3 size: 14 residues. The germline V gene has CDR1 MNHEY and CDR2 SVGAGI. Trimming took off 8 bases at V and 8 bases at J, with 19 bases between the two ends. CDR3 DNA sequence: TGTGCCAGCGCCTTGGGGGGACAGACGGATGAGCAGTTCTTC. Translating it yields CASALGGQTDEQFF.

Many counts were recorded for this clonotype. This chain connects TRBV6-1 to TRBJ1-1, with a weak D call TRBD1 (6 bases). This CDR3 spans 16 amino acids. V lost 2 bases to trimming and J lost 0 bases, with 13 bases between them. Germline V gene data show CDR1 as MNHNS and CDR2 as SASEGT. The CDR3 is CASSELWTVLNTEAFF. The CDR3 DNA sequence: TGTGCCAGCAGTGAACTCTGGACAGTTTTGAACACTGAAGCTTTCTTT.

This clonotype was found a few times. Possible read error: a much larger clone is one base away. CDR3 nucleotide sequence: TGTGCCAGCAGGAGATTGGCGGGACAAGAAGAGACCCAGTACTTC. This codes for CASRRLAGQEETQYF. The rearrangement joins TRBV6-2 or TRBV6-3 to TRBJ2-5; D possibly uses TRBD1 or TRBD2 (6 bases each). The germline V and J ends were trimmed by 6 bases and 3 bases, with 17 bases remaining between them. CDR1 is MNHEY, CDR2 SVGEGT, per germline. The CDR3 length is 15 residues.

The sample holds many counts of this clonotype. The CDR3 loop is CASSLARRFRTDTQYF. CDR3 bases: TGTGCCAGCAGCTTAGCGCGGAGGTTTCGGACAGATACGCAGTATTTT. The V gene is TRBV7-6, the J gene TRBJ2-3; perhaps TRBD2 as D (5 bases). V lost 0 bases and J lost 3, with 13 bases in between. CDR3 size: 16 residues. Germline lookup yields CDR1 SGHVS and CDR2 FNYEAQ.

This clonotype was observed a few times. One end of the junction fails to match germline, which may point to a read error. This chain uses TRBV9 with TRBJ2-7; 12 nucleotides match TRBD1. Germline V lookup: CDR1 SGDLS, CDR2 YYNGEE. The CDR3 is made up of 16 amino acids. The CDR3 sequence: CASSVGSGQGAKEQYF. CDR3 sequence (DNA): TGTGCTAGCAGCGTAGGCTCGGGACAGGGGGCGAAGGAGCAGTACTTC.

This clonotype has ten or more counts. The chain employs TRBV6-2 or TRBV6-3 and TRBJ1-1; TRBD1 is a possible D gene (6 bases). This CDR3 contains 16 residues. The germline V and J ends were trimmed by 8 bases and 0 bases, with 19 bases remaining between them. CDR1 MNHEY and CDR2 SVGEGT come from the germline V gene. CDR3 loop: CASRGGLGAMNTEAFF. In DNA, the CDR3 is TGTGCCAGCCGGGGGGGGCTGGGCGCGATGAACACTGAAGCTTTCTTT.

This clonotype was seen repeatedly, ten times or more. The chain links TRBV10-2 to TRBJ2-5, with 7 bases aligning to TRBD1. The germline CDR1 and CDR2 sequences are WSHSY and SAAADI. The CDR3 sequence is 15 residues long. The V and J ends lost 4 bases and 2 bases, in that order; junction bases with no gene match: 7. In DNA, the CDR3 is TGCGCCAGCAGTGGAAGACCGGGACAGCAAGAGACCCAGTACTTC. Translating gives CASSGRPGQQETQYF.

V usage is TRBV27 and J usage is TRBJ2-1; TRBD2 aligns across 13 bases. The V gene end was trimmed by 1 base and the J gene end by 9 bases; junction bases not matched to a gene: 6. Germline V gene lookup returns CDR1 MNHEY and CDR2 SMNVEV (reference sequence). The CDR3 covers 16 residues. CDR3 in DNA: TGTGCCAGCAGTTTATATGGACTAGCGGGAGTATCTGAGCAGTTCTTC. This translates into CASSLYGLAGVSEQFF.

The chain joins TRBV7-2 to TRBJ2-1, with 8 bases aligning to TRBD1. The CDR3 extends over 15 amino acids. Germline CDR1 SGHTA, CDR2 FQGNSA. V shed 0 bases, J shed 7 bases, and the junction held 5 bases outside the gene matches. The CDR3 region is CASSLARGPRNEQFF. CDR3 nucleotides: TGTGCCAGCAGCTTAGCCAGGGGGCCGCGAAATGAGCAGTTCTTC.

The chain uses TRBV2 and TRBJ2-7; 7 bases fit TRBD1. The length of the CDR3 is 12 residues. The V and J ends lost 6 bases and 7 bases, in that order; junction bases with no gene match: 6. From germline, CDR1 is SNHLY and CDR2 FYNNEI. CDR3 DNA: TGTGCCAGCAGCCTGACAGGGATTGAGCAGTACTTC. Protein: CASSLTGIEQYF.

This clonotype turned up a few times. The chain carries TRBV6-1 and TRBJ2-1; TRBD2 matches at 7 bases. The CDR3 runs to 16 residues. V lost 8 bases and J lost 13; bases outside the gene matches: 23. In germline, CDR1 is MNHNS, CDR2 SASEGT. Here the CDR3 DNA reads TGTGCCAGCCGGATAAGAGCGGGGATGACTCAAGAGACCCAGTTCTTC. It specifies CASRIRAGMTQETQFF.

This clonotype was recorded at least ten times. The chain has TRBV3-1 and TRBJ2-3; TRBD1 might be the D (5 bases). The V gene lost 3 bases and the J gene lost 1 base, with 5 bases spanning the gap. CDR3 size: 13 residues. The germline CDR1 and CDR2 sequences are LGHDT and YNNKEL (reference sequence). The CDR3 sequence is CASSQGRTDTQYF. The CDR3 nucleotides read TGTGCCAGCAGCCAGGGGCGCACAGATACGCAGTATTTT.

The table lists this clonotype with many counts. This chain uses TRBV5-1 with TRBJ1-2, with D possibly matching TRBD1 (5 bases). Trimming pared 7 bases from V and 5 bases from J, leaving 9 bases between. CDR1 and CDR2 from the germline V gene are SGHRS and YFSETQ. The CDR3 runs 11 residues. CDR3 loop: CASRDLYGYTF. The CDR3, as DNA: TGCGCCAGCCGGGACTTATATGGCTACACCTTC.

In this sample, this clonotype turned up many times. This sequence joins TRBV7-2 and TRBJ2-1, with D perhaps matching TRBD1 or TRBD2 (6 bases each). V gave up 6 bases and J gave up 12 bases, with 27 bases separating them. This CDR3 spans 16 amino acids. The germline V gene encodes CDR1 SGHTA and CDR2 FQGNSA. CDR3 DNA sequence: TGTGCCAGCAGTCAACAACGCGGGACATCCCGTGTCCGGCAGTTCTTC. It yields the protein CASSQQRGTSRVRQFF.

Ten or more counts support this clonotype. V usage is TRBV5-1 and J usage is TRBJ2-1, with 10 bases fitting TRBD1. V dropped 4 bases and J dropped 8; count of bases not matched to a gene: 12. The CDR3 has 16 residues. CDR1 and CDR2 (germline): SGHRS, YFSETQ. The CDR3 coding sequence is TGCGCCAGCAGCCAGCTCGTTGGACAGGGGGATGATGAGCAGTTCTTC. Translation: CASSQLVGQGDDEQFF. Drawing the rest from reference TRBV5-1 and TRBJ2-1, the complete variable domain is KAGVTQTPRYLIKTRGQQVTLSCSPISGHRSVSWYQQTPGQGLQFLFEYFSETQRNKGNFPGRFSGRQFSNSRSEMNVSTLELGDSALYLCASSQLVGQGDDEQFFGPGTRLTVL.

The J gene is TRBJ2-1, the V gene TRBV10-3; D remains unclear. The CDR3 extends over 13 amino acids. Germline-derived CDR1 and CDR2 are ENHRY and SYGVKD. V was shortened by 6 bases and J by 5 bases, with 11 bases between the two germline ends. The CDR3 DNA follows: TGTGCCATCAGAGGGCCTATAGACAATGAGCAGTTCTTC. Its protein product is CAIRGPIDNEQFF.

This CDR3 reads CSANEGRSTEAFF. The CDR3, as DNA: TGCAGTGCTAACGAGGGGCGAAGCACTGAAGCTTTCTTT. The chain uses TRBV20-1 and TRBJ1-1, with D possibly matching TRBD1 (5 bases). There are 13 residues in the CDR3. CDR1 is DFQATT, CDR2 SNEGSKA, per germline (reference sequence). V dropped 4 bases and J dropped 4 bases, with 13 bases sitting between them.

The table lists this clonotype with a few counts. The chain recombines TRBV19 with TRBJ2-5, with TRBD2 identical over 10 bases. The CDR3 contains 16 residues. J was trimmed by 11 bases and V by 5 bases; bases with no gene match: 17. Germline V gene sequence: CDR1 LNHDA, CDR2 SQIVND (reference sequence). The CDR3 region is CASSSPSGGRGNEQYF. CDR3 coding DNA: TGTGCCAGTAGTTCGCCTAGCGGGGGTAGAGGCAATGAGCAGTACTTC.

To note about this clonotype: A single base separates this from a much larger clone, so it may be a read error. The chain is built from TRBV5-1 and TRBJ1-1; D is unclear. The CDR3 is 13 amino acids. Per the germline V gene, CDR1 is SGHRS and CDR2 is YFSETQ. Trimming shortened V by 7 bases and J by 5 bases, and 15 bases separated the two germline ends. In nucleotides, the CDR3 is TGCGCCAGCTCCTCGGGAGGCGGAACTGAAGCTTTCTTT. As protein: CASSSGGGTEAFF.

This clonotype was recorded many times. A junction end diverges from the germline sequence, so it may reflect a read error. The chain combines TRBV20-1 with TRBJ2-1, with 7 bases lining up with TRBD2. Germline V lookup: CDR1 DFQATT, CDR2 SNEGSKA (reference sequence). The CDR3 totals 13 residues. This CDR3 reads CSASGGTYDEQFF. The CDR3, as DNA: TGCAGTGCTAGCGGGGGGACCTACGATGAGCAGTTCTTC.

This clonotype appeared many times. The genes are TRBV7-9 and TRBJ2-6; D is tentatively TRBD1 or TRBD2 (6 bases each). CDR1 is SEHNR, CDR2 FQNEAQ, per germline (reference sequence). The CDR3 contains 16 residues. V shed 7 bases and J shed 2 bases, with 15 bases lying between them. The CDR3 DNA follows: TGTGCCAGCACCAATCTGGGGGGCGCTGGGGCCAACGTCCTGACTTTC. Its translation: CASTNLGGAGANVLTF.

There are a few counts of this clonotype. A much larger clone sits a single nucleotide away, making a read error possible. The chain has TRBV5-8 and TRBJ2-7, with D perhaps TRBD2 (5 bases). The CDR3 is made up of 16 amino acids. CDR1 is SGHTS, CDR2 YDEGEE, per germline. The CDR3 DNA sequence: TGTGCCAACAGCTTGATTCTGGGCGGACTGAGGTACGAGCAGTACTTC. This translates into CANSLILGGLRYEQYF. The entire variable domain, with the rest obtained from reference TRBV5-8 and TRBJ2-7, is as follows: EAGVTQSPTHLIKTRGQQATLRCSPISGHTSVYWYQQALGLGLQFLLWYDEGEERNRGNFPPRFSGRQFPNYSSELNVNALELEDSALYLCANSLILGGLRYEQYFGPGTRLTVT.

The chain is built from TRBV5-1 and TRBJ1-2; 12 nucleotides align to TRBD1. In germline, CDR1 is SGHRS, CDR2 YFSETQ. The CDR3 runs 16 residues. With 4 bases clipped from V and 7 bases from J, the junction kept 11 bases outside the gene matches. The DNA for the CDR3 is TGCGCCAGCAGCCCGGATGTGGGACAGGGGGCGCCTGGCTACACCTTC. Its translation: CASSPDVGQGAPGYTF. Looking up the rest from reference TRBV5-1 and TRBJ1-2 gives the full variable domain: KAGVTQTPRYLIKTRGQQVTLSCSPISGHRSVSWYQQTPGQGLQFLFEYFSETQRNKGNFPGRFSGRQFSNSRSEMNVSTLELGDSALYLCASSPDVGQGAPGYTFGSGTRLTVV.

This clonotype was observed at least ten times. V gene TRBV6-2 or TRBV6-3 combines with J gene TRBJ2-1, with 11 bases fitting TRBD2. Germline V gene data show CDR1 as MNHEY and CDR2 as SVGEGT. This CDR3 is built from 18 residues. The junction had 17 bases not matched to a gene; V was cut back by 5 bases and J by 8 bases. The CDR3 loop is CASSGTSGGPPGVDEQFF. CDR3 DNA sequence: TGTGCCAGCAGTGGTACTAGCGGGGGACCTCCAGGCGTCGATGAGCAGTTCTTC.

This clonotype is a singleton in its sample. CDR3 sequence reads: CASSSTIDGAFWQYF. The DNA of the CDR3 is TGTGCCAGCAGCTCAACGATTGATGGGGCCTTCTGGCAGTACTTC. This rearrangement joins TRBV7-9 to TRBJ2-5; perhaps TRBD1 as D (5 bases). Trimming cost V 4 bases and J 11 bases, with 23 bases left between them. Germline CDR1 reads SEHNR; CDR2 reads FQNEAQ (reference sequence). The CDR3 covers 15 residues.

This chain links TRBV28 with TRBJ1-2; 7 nucleotides agree with TRBD1. CDR3 size: 12 residues. V trimming: 5 bases; J trimming: 7 bases; junction bases outside the gene matches: 4. Germline V gene data show CDR1 as MDHEN and CDR2 as SYDVKM. CDR3: CASSTTGRGYTF. The CDR3 coding sequence is TGTGCCAGCAGTACGACAGGGCGTGGCTACACCTTC.

This chain connects TRBV30 to TRBJ1-1; maybe TRBD1 (5 bases). CDR1 is GTSNPN and CDR2 is SVGIG in the germline V gene (reference sequence). The germline V and J ends were trimmed by 0 bases and 4 bases, with 12 bases remaining between them. The CDR3 extends over 14 amino acids. CDR3 DNA sequence: TGTGCCTGGAGTGTTTGGCTCGGGGGCACTGAAGCTTTCTTT. Its protein product is CAWSVWLGGTEAFF.

This clonotype was observed a few times. The chain joins TRBV20-1 to TRBJ1-1; D is ambiguous. CDR1 and CDR2 from the germline V gene are DFQATT and SNEGSKA (reference sequence). The CDR3 has 13 residues. The V end was cut by 4 bases, the J end by 0 bases, with 9 bases between. As DNA, the CDR3 is TGCAGTGCTACCAGTCTTTTGAACACTGAAGCTTTCTTT. Translation: CSATSLLNTEAFF.